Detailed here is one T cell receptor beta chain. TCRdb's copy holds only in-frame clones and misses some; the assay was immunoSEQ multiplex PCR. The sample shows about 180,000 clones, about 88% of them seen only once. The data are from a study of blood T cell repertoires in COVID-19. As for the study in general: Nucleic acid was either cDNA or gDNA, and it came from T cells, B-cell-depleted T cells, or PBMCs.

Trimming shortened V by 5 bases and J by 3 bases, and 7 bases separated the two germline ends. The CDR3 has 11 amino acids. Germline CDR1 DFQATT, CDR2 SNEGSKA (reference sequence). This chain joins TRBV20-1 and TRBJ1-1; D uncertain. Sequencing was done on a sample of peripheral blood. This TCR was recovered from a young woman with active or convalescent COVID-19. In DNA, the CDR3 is TGCAGTGCTCCCAGGCACACTGAAGCTTTCTTT. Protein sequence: CSAPRHTEAFF.